Listed below are T cell receptor beta chains from one sample, sequenced in a study of T cells in Graves' hyperthyroidism and ophthalmopathy. TCRdb redid the calling of the multiplex PCR reads with MiXCR, one entry per CDR3 protein. The data show more than 500,000 distinct CDR3 sequences, 14% seen once. Input material: blood. The receptors here all came from a woman aged 40 to 50 with Graves' hyperthyroidism. The CDR3 runs from the conserved cysteine through the conserved F or W. The D gene is left open where the match is weak. Some rows mark clone size as missing; the rest say once, few, many or name a class of expanded clone.

J: TRBJ2-3
V: TRBV19
size: NA
D: TRBD1
DNA: TGTGCCAGTAGCGCCGGGACAGGGTCAGATACGCAGTATTTT
CDR3: CASSAGTGSDTQYF

J: TRBJ2-1
V: TRBV28
size: NA
D: TRBD1
DNA: TGTGCCAGCACCGCCGGACAGGGGTCGTTCTTC
CDR3: CASTAGQGSFF

J: TRBJ1-1
V: TRBV20-1
size: many
D: NA
DNA: TGCAGTGCAGCCGACCCCTTAGACAGGCACACTGAAGCTTTCTTT
CDR3: CSAADPLDRHTEAFF

J: TRBJ2-1
V: TRBV29-1
size: many
D: NA
DNA: TGCAGCGTTGAACTAGCGCCTAGGTACAATGAGCAGTTCTTC
CDR3: CSVELAPRYNEQFF

J: TRBJ2-2
V: TRBV5-1
size: many
D: TRBD2
DNA: TGCGCCAGCCGACTAGCGGGAGGCACCGGGGAGCTGTTTTTT
CDR3: CASRLAGGTGELFF

J: TRBJ2-7
V: TRBV6-5
size: many
D: TRBD1
DNA: TGTGCCAGCAGTTACTCGTCTCCGGACAGGGGAATCTCCTACGAGCAGTACTTC
CDR3: CASSYSSPDRGISYEQYF

J: TRBJ1-5
V: TRBV19
size: NA
D: NA
DNA: TGTGCCAGTAGTACCTCGGGTGTCAGCTATAGCAATCAGCCCCAGCATTTT
CDR3: CASSTSGVSYSNQPQHF

J: TRBJ2-5
V: TRBV7-9
size: many
D: NA
DNA: TGTGCCAGCAGCTTAGGACAACCACAAGAGACCCAGTACTTC
CDR3: CASSLGQPQETQYF

J: TRBJ2-7
V: TRBV20-1
size: few
D: TRBD2
DNA: TGCAGTGCTAGAATAGCGGGAGTAGGAGGCGAGCAGTACTTC
CDR3: CSARIAGVGGEQYF

J: TRBJ2-1
V: TRBV20-1
size: NA
D: NA
DNA: TGCAGTGCTAAGGTTTCAGGGGTTTACAATGAGCAGTTCTTC
CDR3: CSAKVSGVYNEQFF

J: TRBJ2-1
V: TRBV20-1
size: many
D: NA
DNA: TGCAGTGCCCGGCCCCTCGCATATGAGCAGTTCTTC
CDR3: CSARPLAYEQFF

J: TRBJ2-7
V: TRBV30
size: many
D: NA
DNA: TGTGCCGCGAGAGGAGGGGTCTACGAGCAGTACTTC
CDR3: CAARGGVYEQYF

J: TRBJ2-7
V: TRBV20-1
size: few
D: TRBD2
DNA: TGCAGTGCTCGGACTAGCGGGAGGTGGGAGCAGTACTTC
CDR3: CSARTSGRWEQYF

J: TRBJ2-1
V: TRBV7-8
size: many
D: TRBD2
DNA: TGTGCCAGCAGCTCTCCCCCCGGGACTAGCGGGATTTCATACAATGAGCAGTTCTTC
CDR3: CASSSPPGTSGISYNEQFF

J: TRBJ2-4
V: TRBV18
size: NA
D: TRBD2
DNA: TGTGCCAGCTCACCAGTGACTAGCGGAGCCAAAAACATTCAGTACTTC
CDR3: CASSPVTSGAKNIQYF

J: TRBJ1-5
V: TRBV3-1
size: many
D: TRBD1
DNA: TGTGCCAGCAGCCAGGGACAGGGTGGTCAGCCCCAGCATTTT
CDR3: CASSQGQGGQPQHF

J: TRBJ1-5
V: TRBV2
size: NA
D: TRBD1
DNA: TGTGCCAGCCGGACAGGGCTAAGTGAGCCCCAGCATTTT
CDR3: CASRTGLSEPQHF

J: TRBJ2-7
V: TRBV5-5
size: many
D: NA
DNA: TGTGCCAGCAGCTTGAATCTGGGGACGAGCTACGAGCAGTACTTC
CDR3: CASSLNLGTSYEQYF

J: TRBJ2-2
V: TRBV5-5
size: NA
D: NA
DNA: TGTGCCAGCAGCTTGGAACTACAGGGTGGCGGGGAGCTGTTTTTT
CDR3: CASSLELQGGGELFF

J: TRBJ2-4
V: TRBV28
size: many
D: NA
DNA: TGTGCCAGCTCCGAGGTCCCACTTCCCCAGGGAGCCAAAAACATTCAGTACTTC
CDR3: CASSEVPLPQGAKNIQYF

J: TRBJ2-7
V: TRBV10-1
size: NA
D: TRBD1
DNA: TGCGCCAGCAGTGGGGACAGGGATCGGCAGTACTTC
CDR3: CASSGDRDRQYF

J: TRBJ2-1
V: TRBV19
size: few
D: NA
DNA: TGTGCCAGTAGTATGGGAGGATCCTACAATGAGCAGTTCTTC
CDR3: CASSMGGSYNEQFF